The source of this TCR beta chain is a study of T cell responses to AZD1222 COVID-19 vaccine. Study conclusions and caveats: Reports say nearly half of spike-specific TCRs go after unmutated variant regions. Donors were mostly white British, more females; clonal diversity possibly underestimated. CD4 TCRs associated with vaccination spanned spike, dominating at 160-218 and 743-854.

About this clone: Antigen: not known.

The CDR3 runs to 13 residues. Deletions cut 7 bases from V and 1 base from J, with 10 bases between. Germline V gives CDR1 MNHEY, CDR2 SVGAGI. Clones were sequenced by immunoSEQ multiplex PCR, and TCRdb holds only the in-frame ones, with some missing. The repertoire consists of 95,000 to 150,000 clones, with around 86% occurring once and the leading ten covering 7.7%. The sequenced sample was peripheral blood, obtained on day 0 of AZD1222 vaccination. The origin of this receptor is an adult in good health. The chain carries TRBV6-5 and TRBJ1-1; D might be TRBD1 (5 bases). CDR3 in DNA: TGTGCCAGCACAAAAGGGGCGAACACTGAAGCTTTCTTT. This codes for CASTKGANTEAFF.